The present T cell receptor (beta chain) was sequenced within a study of PD-1 blockade in classical Hodgkin lymphoma. This CDR3 contains 15 residues. The germline V gene has CDR1 LNHNV and CDR2 YYDKDF (reference sequence). The V end was cut by 3 bases, the J end by 8 bases, with 17 bases between. The protocol was immunoSEQ multiplex PCR, while the TCRdb copy is restricted to in-frame clones and leaves out a portion. Here the sample spans some 20,000 clones, less than 90% being singletons. The time point here: cycle 4 day 1 (C4D1), after less than 7 weeks of nivolumab. All patients experienced relapse after autologous stem cell transplantation, and brentuximab vedotin exposure was variable. Thawed PBMCs were the source of CD8+ T cells, obtained through magnetic negative selection.

Sequenced here: CD8+ T cells from blood, sampled before the fourth cycle of nivolumab. The sequence was collected from a human donor with classical Hodgkin lymphoma. The genes are TRBV15 and TRBJ2-1, with D perhaps TRBD1 or TRBD2 (5 bases each). CDR3 in amino acids: CATSSRGRATDEQFF. Here the CDR3 DNA reads TGTGCCACCAGCAGTAGGGGACGGGCTACTGATGAGCAGTTCTTC.